Detailed here is one TCR beta chain. The data were obtained in a study of OX40 agonist ivuxolimab in advanced cancers. Germline values: CDR1 KGHSH, CDR2 LQKENI. The CDR3 totals 16 residues. The trim removed 6 bases at V and 4 bases at J, leaving 8 bases unmatched. Profiled with immunoSEQ multiplex PCR; TCRdb holds only in-frame clones, not every one. The profile shows roughly 72,000 clones, 89% of them singletons. The chain joins TRBV18 to TRBJ2-5; TRBD2 agrees at 13 bases. The TCR was taken from an adult with an advanced solid tumor such as melanoma, head and neck, liver or kidney cancer. This specimen was CD4+ or CD8+ T cells sorted from blood, taken in a trial of the OX40 agonist ivuxolimab. CDR3 in amino acids: CASSRTSGGSGETQYF. CDR3 DNA sequence: TGTGCCAGCTCCAGGACTAGCGGGGGCTCGGGAGAGACCCAGTACTTC.